A selection of T cell receptor beta chains follows, all from one sample in a study of T cells in Graves' hyperthyroidism and ophthalmopathy. TCRdb called the multiplex PCR reads again in MiXCR, with one record for every CDR3 protein. The data show around 500,000 distinct CDR3 sequences, 15% to 20% seen once. Sequencing was performed on blood. The receptors shown here come from a woman aged 30 to 39 with Graves' ophthalmopathy. The CDR3 runs from the conserved cysteine through the conserved F or W. A D gene is named only where the DNA matches it firmly. Size is omitted from some rows. Given values are once, few, many or a class for expanded clones.

clone_size,j_call,v_call,d_call,cdr3_aa,cdr3_nt
.,TRBJ1-5,TRBV19,TRBD1,CASSRGQGRGNQPQHF,TGTGCCAGTAGTAGGGGACAGGGACGGGGCAATCAGCCCCAGCATTTT
.,TRBJ2-3,TRBV29-1,TRBD1,CSVRDRGVEDTQYF,TGCAGCGTTCGGGACAGGGGGGTGGAAGATACGCAGTATTTT
many,TRBJ2-1,TRBV3-1,.,CASSHDPNSEQFF,TGTGCCAGCAGCCATGATCCTAATAGTGAGCAGTTCTTC
many,TRBJ2-1,TRBV7-3,.,CASSPWQMEINEQFF,TGTGCCAGCAGCCCCTGGCAGATGGAAATCAATGAGCAGTTCTTC
.,TRBJ2-1,TRBV19,.,CASSIPAGPRYEQFF,TGTGCCAGTAGTATTCCGGCAGGACCCCGCTATGAGCAGTTCTTC
few,TRBJ2-1,TRBV19,.,CASNRGINYNEQFF,TGTGCCAGTAATCGCGGGATTAACTACAATGAGCAGTTCTTC
.,TRBJ1-2,TRBV20-1,.,CSASAIGPDIFYGYTF,TGCAGTGCTAGCGCTATAGGTCCGGACATTTTTTATGGCTACACCTTC
.,TRBJ2-5,TRBV10-1,.,CASSESSNRETQYF,TGCGCCAGCAGTGAGTCGAGTAACAGAGAGACCCAGTACTTC
few,TRBJ2-1,TRBV28,TRBD2,CASSFVMASGRANEQFF,TGTGCCAGCAGTTTTGTTATGGCTAGCGGGAGGGCCAATGAGCAGTTCTTC
many,TRBJ2-1,TRBV2,TRBD2,CASRRLAGVLFF,TGTGCCAGCAGGCGACTAGCGGGAGTTCTGTTCTTC
.,TRBJ1-2,TRBV12-3/TRBV12-4,.,CASSLGRSVFGYGYTF,TGTGCCAGCAGTTTAGGCAGGTCTGTTTTCGGCTATGGCTACACCTTC
.,TRBJ2-1,TRBV20-1,TRBD2,CSASRLAGLSYNEQFF,TGCAGTGCTAGCCGACTAGCGGGCCTTTCCTACAATGAGCAGTTCTTC
many,TRBJ2-3,TRBV5-8,.,CASSFDRGGGTDTQYF,TGTGCCAGCAGCTTTGACAGGGGAGGGGGCACAGATACGCAGTATTTT
many,TRBJ2-5,TRBV7-8,TRBD1,CASSFPAGTGRQETQYF,TGTGCCAGCAGCTTTCCCGCCGGGACAGGGCGGCAAGAGACCCAGTACTTC
once,TRBJ2-3,TRBV27,TRBD1,CASSSYRGLSDTRYF,TGTGCCAGCAGTTCCTACAGGGGGCTCTCAGATACGCGGTATTTT
.,TRBJ1-5,TRBV6-2/TRBV6-3,TRBD1,CASSSGTGISQRQPQHF,TGTGCCAGCAGTTCCGGGACAGGGATCTCGCAGAGGCAGCCCCAGCATTTT
many,TRBJ1-6,TRBV12-3/TRBV12-4,.,CASSLGGGSPLHF,TGTGCCAGCAGTTTAGGGGGAGGATCACCCCTCCACTTT
.,TRBJ1-1,TRBV20-1,TRBD1,CSARGDRSNTEAFF,TGCAGTGCTAGAGGGGACAGATCGAACACTGAAGCTTTCTTT
many,TRBJ2-3,TRBV3-1,.,CASSRELGRDTQYF,TGTGCCAGCAGCCGAGAATTGGGCAGGGATACGCAGTATTTT
few,TRBJ2-3,TRBV28,TRBD2,CASGVGLAGSPRGTDTQYF,TGTGCCAGCGGGGTGGGACTAGCGGGATCACCAAGGGGCACAGATACGCAGTATTTT
many,TRBJ2-1,TRBV20-1,.,CSARAHKYNEQFF,TGCAGTGCTAGAGCACACAAGTACAATGAGCAGTTCTTC
few,TRBJ1-2,TRBV9,.,CASSVETDYGYTF,TGTGCCAGCAGCGTCGAGACGGACTATGGCTACACCTTC
once,TRBJ2-5,TRBV24-1,TRBD2,CATSDPVEAAGGMRETQYF,TGTGCCACCAGTGACCCCGTGGAGGCAGCGGGAGGAATGCGAGAGACCCAGTACTTC
few,TRBJ2-1,TRBV6-1,.,CASSLARGLFEQFF,TGTGCCAGCAGTCTGGCCAGGGGATTGTTTGAGCAGTTCTTC
once,TRBJ2-2,TRBV6-2/TRBV6-3,TRBD2,CASSYSPGGITGELFF,TGTGCCAGCAGTTACAGCCCGGGGGGGATCACCGGGGAGCTGTTTTTT
many,TRBJ2-2,TRBV2,TRBD2,CASRGGLTNTGELFF,TGTGCCAGCAGGGGGGGACTAACCAACACCGGGGAGCTGTTTTTT
.,TRBJ2-1,TRBV7-9,.,CASSLRWTGAVYNEQFF,TGTGCCAGCAGCTTACGGTGGACCGGGGCAGTATACAATGAGCAGTTCTTC
many,TRBJ2-7,TRBV20-1,.,CSARDTDYEQYF,TGCAGTGCTAGGGACACCGACTACGAGCAGTACTTC
few,TRBJ2-3,TRBV20-1,.,CSALSPDTQYF,TGCAGTGCGCTTAGCCCAGATACGCAGTATTTT
many,TRBJ2-1,TRBV20-1,.,CSAMGLTLGTPYYNEQFF,TGCAGCGCCATGGGATTAACTTTGGGGACTCCCTACTACAATGAGCAGTTCTTC
few,TRBJ2-5,TRBV15,TRBD2,CATSGILADGETQYF,TGTGCCACCAGCGGAATACTAGCGGACGGGGAGACCCAGTACTTC
few,TRBJ1-2,TRBV30,TRBD1,CAWSRSQGAGYTF,TGTGCCTGGAGTCGCTCACAGGGGGCTGGCTACACCTTC
few,TRBJ2-1,TRBV14,TRBD2,CASSHFKVSGRGFYNEQFF,TGTGCCAGCAGCCATTTTAAAGTTAGCGGGAGGGGTTTTTACAATGAGCAGTTCTTC
.,TRBJ1-5,TRBV20-1,.,CSASQGSNQPQHF,TGCAGTGCTAGCCAGGGCAGCAATCAGCCCCAGCATTTT
.,TRBJ2-7,TRBV10-3,.,CAISAEDGSYEQYF,TGTGCCATCAGTGCCGAGGACGGATCCTACGAGCAGTACTTC
few,TRBJ1-1,TRBV27,.,CASSLEGMRNTEAFF,TGTGCCAGCAGTTTGGAAGGGATGCGCAACACTGAAGCTTTCTTT